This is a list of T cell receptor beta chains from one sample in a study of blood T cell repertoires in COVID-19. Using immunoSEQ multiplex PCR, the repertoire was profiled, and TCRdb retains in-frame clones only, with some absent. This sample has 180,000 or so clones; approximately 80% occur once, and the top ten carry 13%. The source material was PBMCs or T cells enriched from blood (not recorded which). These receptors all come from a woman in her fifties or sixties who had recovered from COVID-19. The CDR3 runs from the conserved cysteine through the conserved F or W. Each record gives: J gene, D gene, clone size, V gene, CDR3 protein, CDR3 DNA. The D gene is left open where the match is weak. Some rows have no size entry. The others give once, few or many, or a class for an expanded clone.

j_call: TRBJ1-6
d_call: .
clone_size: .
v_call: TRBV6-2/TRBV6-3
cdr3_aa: CASSYTAGDSPLHF
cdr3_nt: TGTGCCAGCAGTTATACGGCAGGGGATTCACCCCTCCACTTT

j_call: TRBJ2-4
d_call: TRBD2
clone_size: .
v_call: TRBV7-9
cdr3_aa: CASSPQAGGGKNIQYF
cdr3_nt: TGTGCCAGCAGCCCCCAGGCGGGGGGTGGCAAAAACATTCAGTACTTC

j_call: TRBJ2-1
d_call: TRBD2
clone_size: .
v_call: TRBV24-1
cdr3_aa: CATSDPGLAGVLFF
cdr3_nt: TGTGCCACCAGTGACCCGGGACTAGCGGGAGTGCTGTTCTTC

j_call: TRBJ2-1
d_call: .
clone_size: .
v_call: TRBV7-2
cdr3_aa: CASSQGGGRTYNEQFF
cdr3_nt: TGTGCCAGCAGCCAGGGGGGCGGGAGGACCTACAATGAGCAGTTCTTC

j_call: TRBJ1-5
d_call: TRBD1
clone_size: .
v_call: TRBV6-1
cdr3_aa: CASIRDRGGNQPQHF
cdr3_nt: TGTGCCAGCATTCGGGACAGGGGAGGCAATCAGCCCCAGCATTTT

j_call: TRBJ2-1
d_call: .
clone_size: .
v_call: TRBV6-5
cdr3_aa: CASSYSRVTEQFF
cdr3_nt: TGTGCCAGCAGTTACTCACGGGTCACCGAGCAGTTCTTC

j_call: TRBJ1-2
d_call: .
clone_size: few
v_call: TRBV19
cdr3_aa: CASSISQGMSGYTF
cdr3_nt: TGTGCCAGTAGTATCAGTCAGGGGATGAGTGGCTACACCTTC

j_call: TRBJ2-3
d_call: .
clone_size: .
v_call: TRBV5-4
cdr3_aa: CASSLGSGTDTQYF
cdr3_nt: TGTGCCAGCAGCTTGGGGTCCGGGACAGATACGCAGTATTTT

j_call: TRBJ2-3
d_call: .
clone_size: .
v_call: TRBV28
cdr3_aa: CASTPRQGSGTDTQYF
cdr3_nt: TGTGCCAGCACCCCCAGGCAGGGGTCGGGCACAGATACGCAGTATTTT

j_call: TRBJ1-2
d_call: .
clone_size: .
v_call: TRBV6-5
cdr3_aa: CASSIQRGGYGYTF
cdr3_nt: TGTGCCAGCAGTATCCAGCGGGGCGGATATGGCTACACCTTC

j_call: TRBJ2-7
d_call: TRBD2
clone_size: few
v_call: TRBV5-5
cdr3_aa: CASSLGGGGASYGEQYF
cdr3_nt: TGTGCCAGCAGCTTGGGAGGCGGGGGGGCCAGTTACGGCGAGCAGTACTTC

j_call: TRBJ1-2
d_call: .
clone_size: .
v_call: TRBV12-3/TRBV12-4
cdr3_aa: CASSLERGGYTF
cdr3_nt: TGTGCCAGCAGTTTAGAAAGGGGAGGCTACACCTTC

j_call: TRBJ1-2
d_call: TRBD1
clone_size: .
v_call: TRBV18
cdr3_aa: CASSPGTGATVTPLSYGYTF
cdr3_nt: TGTGCCAGCTCACCAGGGACAGGAGCCACGGTTACCCCCCTCTCTTATGGCTACACCTTC

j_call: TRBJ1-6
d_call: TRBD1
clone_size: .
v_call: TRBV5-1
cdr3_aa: CASSLDRGNNSPLHF
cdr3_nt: TGCGCCAGCAGCTTGGACAGGGGGAATAATTCACCCCTCCACTTT

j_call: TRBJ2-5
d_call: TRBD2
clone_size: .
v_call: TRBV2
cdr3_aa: CASSHPLGLAAQETQYF
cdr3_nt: TGTGCCAGCAGCCATCCGTTGGGACTAGCGGCGCAAGAGACCCAGTACTTC

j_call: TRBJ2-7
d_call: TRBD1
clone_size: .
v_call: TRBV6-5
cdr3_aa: CASTATGAYEQYF
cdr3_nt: TGTGCCAGCACCGCCACAGGGGCCTACGAGCAGTACTTC

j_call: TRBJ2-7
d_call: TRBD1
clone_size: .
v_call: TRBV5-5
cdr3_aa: CASSPGQGPRSYEQYF
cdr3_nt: TGTGCCAGCAGCCCAGGACAGGGCCCACGCTCCTACGAGCAGTACTTC

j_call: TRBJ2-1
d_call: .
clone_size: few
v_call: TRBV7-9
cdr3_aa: CASSPPGAGSYNEQFF
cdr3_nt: TGTGCCAGCAGCCCACCGGGAGCGGGCTCCTACAATGAGCAGTTCTTC

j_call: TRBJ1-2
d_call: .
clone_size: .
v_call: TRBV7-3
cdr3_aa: CASSPSGGESVSGYTF
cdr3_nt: TGTGCCAGCAGCCCTAGCGGGGGGGAATCTGTCTCTGGCTACACCTTC

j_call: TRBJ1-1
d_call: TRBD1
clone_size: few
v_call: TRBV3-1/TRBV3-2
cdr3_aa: CASSRDRVGTEAFF
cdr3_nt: TGTGCCAGCAGCCGAGACAGGGTTGGGACTGAAGCTTTCTTT

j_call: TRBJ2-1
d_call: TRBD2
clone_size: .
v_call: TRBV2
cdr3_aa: CASSRASGRSYNEQFF
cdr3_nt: TGTGCCAGCAGCCGGGCTAGCGGGAGGTCCTACAATGAGCAGTTCTTC

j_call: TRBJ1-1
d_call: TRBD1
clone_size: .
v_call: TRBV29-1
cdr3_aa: CSVLTGGMNTEAFF
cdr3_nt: TGCAGCGTGTTGACAGGGGGTATGAACACTGAAGCTTTCTTT

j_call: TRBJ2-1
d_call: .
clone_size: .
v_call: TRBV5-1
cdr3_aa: CASSLGGGSYNEQFF
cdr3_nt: TGCGCCAGCAGCTTGGGGGGCGGATCCTACAATGAGCAGTTCTTC

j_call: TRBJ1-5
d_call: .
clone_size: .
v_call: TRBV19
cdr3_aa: CASSIFPYQPQHF
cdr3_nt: TGTGCCAGTAGTATATTTCCCTATCAGCCCCAGCATTTT

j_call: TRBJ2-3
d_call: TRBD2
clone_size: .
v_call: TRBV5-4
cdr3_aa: CASSLLLREGTLTDTQYF
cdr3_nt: TGTGCCAGCAGCTTGTTGTTGCGGGAGGGAACACTCACAGATACGCAGTATTTT

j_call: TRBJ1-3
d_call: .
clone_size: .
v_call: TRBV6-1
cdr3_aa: CASSEVRGTFSGNTIYF
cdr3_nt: TGTGCCAGCAGTGAAGTCCGGGGGACTTTCTCTGGAAACACCATATATTTT

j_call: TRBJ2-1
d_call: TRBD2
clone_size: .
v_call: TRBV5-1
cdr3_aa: CASSSRLAGVNEQFF
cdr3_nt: TGCGCCAGCAGCTCCAGACTAGCGGGGGTCAATGAGCAGTTCTTC

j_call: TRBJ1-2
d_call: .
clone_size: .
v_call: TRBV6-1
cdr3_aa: CASSEGRASNYGYTF
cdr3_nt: TGTGCCAGCAGTGAGGGCAGGGCTTCTAACTATGGCTACACCTTC

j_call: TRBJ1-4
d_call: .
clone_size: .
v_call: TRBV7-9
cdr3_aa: CASSLGGGASYATNEKLFF
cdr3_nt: TGTGCCAGCAGCTTAGGCGGGGGGGCCAGCTATGCAACTAATGAAAAACTGTTTTTT

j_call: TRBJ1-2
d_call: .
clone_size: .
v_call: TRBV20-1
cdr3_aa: CSASTGHYGYTF
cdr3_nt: TGCAGTGCTAGTACAGGTCACTATGGCTACACCTTC

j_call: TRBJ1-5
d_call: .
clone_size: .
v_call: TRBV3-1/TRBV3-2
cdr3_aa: CASSQVGGQPQHF
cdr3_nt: TGTGCCAGCAGCCAAGTGGGGGGACAGCCCCAGCATTTT

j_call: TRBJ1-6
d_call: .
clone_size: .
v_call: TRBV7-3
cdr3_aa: CASSLIGRGLGNSPLHF
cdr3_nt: TGTGCCAGCAGCTTAATCGGGCGGGGGTTGGGGAATTCACCCCTCCACTTT

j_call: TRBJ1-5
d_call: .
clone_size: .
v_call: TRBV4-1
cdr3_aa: CASSQDGGVGNQPQHF
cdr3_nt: TGCGCCAGCAGCCAAGATGGAGGGGTCGGCAATCAGCCCCAGCATTTT

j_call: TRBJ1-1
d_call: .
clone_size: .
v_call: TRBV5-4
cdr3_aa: CASSTTGITEAFF
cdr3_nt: TGTGCCAGCAGTACCACAGGGATAACTGAAGCTTTCTTT

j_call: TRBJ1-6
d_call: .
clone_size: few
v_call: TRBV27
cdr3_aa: CASSPAVRLKTVTNSGNSPLHF
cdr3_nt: TGTGCCAGCAGTCCCGCGGTCCGGCTCAAGACCGTAACGAACTCGGGGAATTCACCCCTCCACTTT

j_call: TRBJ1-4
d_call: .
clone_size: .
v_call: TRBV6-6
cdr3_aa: CASTGLRQATNEKLFF
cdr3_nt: TGTGCCAGCACCGGACTTAGACAGGCAACTAATGAAAAACTGTTTTTT

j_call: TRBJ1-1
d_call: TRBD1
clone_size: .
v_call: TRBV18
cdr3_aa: CASSLSTGADTEAFF
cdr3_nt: TGTGCCAGCTCACTCTCTACAGGGGCGGACACTGAAGCTTTCTTT

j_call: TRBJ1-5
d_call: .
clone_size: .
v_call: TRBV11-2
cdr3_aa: CASSMEFGQPQHF
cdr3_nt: TGTGCCAGCAGTATGGAGTTTGGTCAGCCCCAGCATTTT

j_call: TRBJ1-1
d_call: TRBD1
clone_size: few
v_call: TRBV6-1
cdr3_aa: CASSEGTGGAVTEAFF
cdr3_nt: TGTGCCAGCAGTGAAGGGACAGGGGGCGCGGTCACTGAAGCTTTCTTT

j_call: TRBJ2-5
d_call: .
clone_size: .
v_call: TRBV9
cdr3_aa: CASSVGQGGETQYF
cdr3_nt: TGTGCCAGCAGCGTAGGACAGGGAGGAGAGACCCAGTACTTC

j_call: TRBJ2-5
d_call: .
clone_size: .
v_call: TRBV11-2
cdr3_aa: CASSLVAPPGETQYF
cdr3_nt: TGTGCCAGCAGCTTAGTCGCACCGCCAGGGGAGACCCAGTACTTC

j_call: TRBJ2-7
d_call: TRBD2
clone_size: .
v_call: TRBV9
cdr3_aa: CASSPGVAGWGEQYF
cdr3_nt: TGTGCCAGCAGCCCCGGGGTAGCGGGGTGGGGGGAGCAGTACTTC

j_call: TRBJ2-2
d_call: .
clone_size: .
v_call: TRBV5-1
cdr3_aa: CASSLKGQNTGELFF
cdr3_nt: TGCGCCAGCAGCTTAAAAGGACAAAACACCGGGGAGCTGTTTTTT

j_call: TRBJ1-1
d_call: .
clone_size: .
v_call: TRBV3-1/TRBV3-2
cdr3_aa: CASSPTGLLSGDTEAFF
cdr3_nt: TGTGCCAGCAGCCCGACGGGACTGCTCTCGGGGGACACTGAAGCTTTCTTT

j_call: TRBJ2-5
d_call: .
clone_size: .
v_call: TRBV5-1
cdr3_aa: CASSRAGVFRETQYF
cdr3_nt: TGCGCCAGCAGCCGGGCAGGGGTCTTCAGAGAGACCCAGTACTTC

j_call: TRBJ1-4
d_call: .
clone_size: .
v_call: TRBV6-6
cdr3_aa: CASSYAGVYEKLFF
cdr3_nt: TGTGCCAGCAGTTACGCAGGGGTTTATGAAAAACTGTTTTTT

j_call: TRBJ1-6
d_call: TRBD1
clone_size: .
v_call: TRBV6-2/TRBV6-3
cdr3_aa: CASSYSIGTGGLPLHF
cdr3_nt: TGTGCCAGCAGTTACTCGATCGGGACAGGGGGGTTACCCCTCCACTTT

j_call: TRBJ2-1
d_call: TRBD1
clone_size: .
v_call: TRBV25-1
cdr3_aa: CASTGQATSYNEQFF
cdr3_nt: TGTGCCAGCACGGGACAGGCTACTTCCTACAATGAGCAGTTCTTC

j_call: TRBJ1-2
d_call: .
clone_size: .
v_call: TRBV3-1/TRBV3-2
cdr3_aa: CASSQDRTGRGGYTF
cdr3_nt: TGTGCCAGCAGCCAAGATCGGACTGGAAGGGGGGGCTACACCTTC